The following is a T cell receptor beta chain sequence with its context. Its antigen is unidentified. The data originate from a study of blood T cells in healthy people across ages. Whole-study context: The capture of about one barcoded beta molecule per two T cells was achieved by template switching.

It was with a sample-barcoded 5' primer and a J-beta primer mix that a second PCR of roughly 6 to 11 cycles was run. TCRdb ran MiXCR on the 5' RACE reads and lists one entry per CDR3 protein. This sample has over 1,200,000 distinct CDR3 sequences, with roughly 64% found just once. Germline V lookup: CDR1 SNHLY, CDR2 FYNNEI. J was trimmed by 5 bases and V by 5 bases; bases with no gene match: 9. The CDR3 has 16 residues. Study results and caveats: Researchers report that TCR beta diversity correlated strongly with naive T cell percentage. Investigators treated diversity estimates from one million T cells as underestimates.

Sample: blood. This sequence originates from a man aged 18 to 29 in good health. The J gene is TRBJ2-1, the V gene TRBV2; TRBD2 matches at 10 bases. The CDR3 loop is CASSQKEAGGDNEQFF. The CDR3 DNA reads as TGTGCCAGCAGTCAAAAGGAAGCGGGAGGGGACAATGAGCAGTTCTTC. Using reference TRBV2 and TRBJ2-1 for the parts outside the CDR3, the full variable domain is EPEVTQTPSHQVTQMGQEVILRCVPISNHLYFYWYRQILGQKVEFLVSFYNNEISEKSEIFDDQFSVERPDGSNFTLKIRSTKLEDSAMYFCASSQKEAGGDNEQFFGPGTRLTVL.